These 26 T cell receptor beta chains were all obtained from the same sample, sequenced in a study of cytomegalovirus exposure and HLA in healthy donors. 13 Jbeta primers and 60 Vbeta primers were used for the PCR. The data were produced by immunoSEQ multiplex PCR, yet TCRdb's version contains in-frame clones alone and is incomplete. The sample consists of 100,000 to 120,000 clones, 70% to 85% of them appearing once. The sample was PBMCs. The receptor set was obtained from a woman aged 18-35 years in good health and CMV-seronegative.

This sequence joins TRBV11-1 and TRBJ1-1, with D unresolved. V gave up 7 bases and J gave up 6 bases, with 18 bases separating them. CDR3 size: 14 residues. Germline V gene data show CDR1 as SGHAT and CDR2 as FQDESV (reference sequence). The CDR3 coding sequence is TGTGCCAGCACCCGGACCGGGGAATTAGCTGAAGCTTTCTTT. Residues: CASTRTGELAEAFF.

The chain joins TRBV4-3 to TRBJ2-1, with TRBD1 matching over 9 bases. CDR3 length equals 13 residues. V gave up 5 bases and J gave up 10 bases; unmatched junction bases: 6. Germline values: CDR1 LGHNA, CDR2 YSLEER. This CDR3 reads CASSYRDREEQFF. The CDR3, as DNA: TGCGCCAGCAGCTACCGGGACAGGGAAGAGCAGTTCTTC.

V and J are TRBV28 and TRBJ1-1; D is possibly TRBD1 (5 bases). CDR1 is MDHEN, CDR2 SYDVKM, per germline. The CDR3 is 15 amino acids. Trimming stripped 3 bases from V and 5 bases from J, with 16 bases between. CDR3 sequence (DNA): TGTGCCAGCAGTTTCTGGAGTCGGGGGGGGACTGAAGCTTTCTTT. It specifies CASSFWSRGGTEAFF.

This clone was detected ten times or more. The V and J genes are TRBV6-1 and TRBJ2-3; 9 bases are a match to TRBD2. The junction had 1 base not matched to a gene; V was cut back by 2 bases and J by 4 bases. This CDR3 contains 14 residues. Germline CDR1 reads MNHNS; CDR2 reads SASEGT. For the CDR3, the DNA is TGTGCCAGCAGTGAACTAGCGGGGCCAGATACGCAGTATTTT. Amino acid sequence: CASSELAGPDTQYF.

V gene TRBV7-2 combines with J gene TRBJ2-3, with 9 bases aligning to TRBD2. CDR1 SGHTA and CDR2 FQGNSA come from the germline V gene. V shed 5 bases and J 1 base; nucleotides not matched to a gene: 7. This CDR3 has 16 residues. The CDR3: CASSRRPSGGTDTQYF. The CDR3 region has the DNA TGTGCCAGCAGCCGCCGGCCTAGCGGGGGCACAGATACGCAGTATTTT. Full variable domain (rest looked up from reference TRBV7-2 and TRBJ2-3): GAGVSQSPSNKVTEKGKDVELRCDPISGHTALYWYRQSLGQGLEFLIYFQGNSAPDKSGLPSDRFSAERTGGSVSTLTIQRTQQEDSAVYLCASSRRPSGGTDTQYFGPGTRLTVL.

This chain connects TRBV25-1 to TRBJ1-2; 7 positions agree with TRBD1. The V and J ends lost 2 bases and 4 bases, in that order; junction bases with no gene match: 7. Germline values: CDR1 MGHDK, CDR2 SYGVNS. The CDR3 covers 15 residues. CDR3 residues: CASSEPGQVSYGYTF. In DNA, the CDR3 is TGTGCCAGCAGTGAACCCGGACAGGTTTCCTATGGCTACACCTTC.

Only one count was recorded for this clone. The chain couples TRBV7-2 to TRBJ2-6; D is uncertain. This CDR3 contains 13 residues. Trimming took 3 bases from V and 3 from J, leaving 3 bases between them. Looked up from germline, CDR1 is SGHTA and CDR2 is FQGNSA. The CDR3 loop reads CASSFGGANVLTF. The CDR3 DNA is TGTGCCAGCAGCTTCGGTGGGGCCAACGTCCTGACTTTC.

The chain is built from TRBV5-1 and TRBJ2-6; 7 bases agree with TRBD1. V gave up 4 bases and J gave up 6 bases; unmatched junction bases: 7. CDR1 and CDR2 (germline): SGHRS, YFSETQ. This CDR3 is built from 15 residues. The CDR3, as DNA: TGCGCCAGCAGCCGGACAGGCCGAGAGGCCAACGTCCTGACTTTC. This codes for CASSRTGREANVLTF.

As regards this clone: Germline and junction disagree at one end, which may indicate a read error. The chain couples TRBV4-3 to TRBJ1-6; D may be TRBD1 (6 bases). The germline V gene encodes CDR1 LGHNA and CDR2 YSLEER. This CDR3 region has 15 residues. The chain's CDR3 is CASRQDRGGNSPLHF. The CDR3 DNA sequence: TGCGCCAGCAGACAAGATCGAGGGGGTAATTCACCCCTCCACTTT.

The rearrangement links TRBV4-1 to TRBJ1-6; D may be TRBD1 (6 bases). Between the trimmed V and J ends, which lost 2 bases and 6 bases, there was a span of 14 bases. The CDR3 spans 16 residues. CDR1 MGHRA and CDR2 YSYEKL come from the germline V gene. Here the CDR3 DNA reads TGCGCCAGCAGCCAATATCCGGGACAATTTAATTCACCCCTCCACTTT. Translated: CASSQYPGQFNSPLHF.

The chain couples TRBV9 to TRBJ2-3; 8 nucleotides line up with TRBD1. There are 15 residues in the CDR3. The V gene's germline CDR1 is SGDLS and CDR2 YYNGEE. The J segment lost 2 bases and the V segment lost 0 bases, leaving 2 bases of the junction unmatched. CDR3 region: CASSVEGQVTDTQYF. CDR3 coding DNA: TGTGCCAGCAGCGTAGAGGGACAGGTCACAGATACGCAGTATTTT.

This clone was seen once. The chain combines TRBV18 with TRBJ2-7; the D is unclear. The CDR3 consists of 13 residues. Trimming removed 2 bases from V and 3 bases from J, with 8 bases in between. CDR1 and CDR2 from the germline V gene are KGHSH and LQKENI. Here the CDR3 reads CASSPTPDYEQYV. DNA for the CDR3: TGTGCCAGCTCACCAACTCCAGACTACGAGCAGTACGTC.

The chain joins TRBV5-1 to TRBJ1-2; TRBD1 matches 7 bases. J was trimmed by 0 bases and V by 2 bases; bases with no gene match: 7. The germline CDR1 and CDR2 sequences are SGHRS and YFSETQ. The CDR3 spans 16 residues. Here the CDR3 DNA reads TGCGCCAGCAGCTTATATTGGGACAGCCCTAACTATGGCTACACCTTC. Its translation is CASSLYWDSPNYGYTF.

The chain employs TRBV2 and TRBJ2-7, with TRBD1 identical over 7 bases. Germline V gene sequence: CDR1 SNHLY, CDR2 FYNNEI. The CDR3 is 10 amino acids. CDR3 in DNA: TGTGCCAGCAGTGGGGAAGAGGGGGCCGTC. It encodes CASSGEEGAV.

The rearrangement joins TRBV10-3 to TRBJ2-7; 11 bases match TRBD2. CDR3 length: 15 residues. Germline V lookup: CDR1 ENHRY, CDR2 SYGVKD. V lost 2 bases, J lost 4 bases, and 4 bases stayed unmatched. The CDR3 sequence is CAISEGLAGLYEQYF. For the CDR3, the DNA is TGTGCCATCAGTGAGGGACTAGCGGGTTTATACGAGCAGTACTTC.

The chain has TRBV28 and TRBJ1-2, with TRBD1 identical over 9 bases. With 5 bases clipped from V and 7 bases from J, the junction kept 11 bases outside the gene matches. Germline CDR1 is MDHEN and CDR2 is SYDVKM. The length of the CDR3 is 15 residues. The chain's CDR3 is CASSVTGTGTVGYTF. CDR3 DNA: TGTGCCAGCAGTGTTACCGGGACAGGGACGGTTGGCTACACCTTC.

The gene calls are TRBV5-6 and TRBJ2-1; 11 bases match TRBD2. V lost 2 bases to trimming and J lost 7 bases; unmatched junction nucleotides: 5. Germline assignment: CDR1 SGHDT and CDR2 YYEEEE. The CDR3 consists of 15 residues. In DNA form, the CDR3 reads TGTGCCAGCAGCTTTAGCGGGAGGGCCGGTAATGAGCAGTTCTTC. It is translated as CASSFSGRAGNEQFF.

V is TRBV6-1 and J is TRBJ1-2; D is undetermined. Per germline, CDR1 MNHNS and CDR2 SASEGT. V shed 0 bases and J shed 6 bases, with 14 bases lying between them. The CDR3 is made up of 15 amino acids. The CDR3, as DNA: TGTGCCAGCAGTGAAGCGAGTCGGGGTTATGATGGCTACACCTTC. It encodes CASSEASRGYDGYTF.

J is TRBJ1-3 and V is TRBV30; D is uncertain. Trimming shortened V by 3 bases and J by 0 bases, and 9 bases separated the two germline ends. The CDR3 is 14 amino acids. CDR1 is GTSNPN, CDR2 SVGIG, per germline (reference sequence). The CDR3 region has the DNA TGTGCCTGGAGAAGTCCGGTCTCTGGAAACACCATATATTTT. It specifies CAWRSPVSGNTIYF.

V usage is TRBV6-1 and J usage is TRBJ1-4, with a tentative D call TRBD1 (5 bases). Trimming pared 1 base from V and 1 base from J, leaving 13 bases between. The CDR3 length is 17 residues. Germline lookup yields CDR1 MNHNS and CDR2 SASEGT. CDR3 DNA sequence: TGTGCCAGCAGTGAAGGCCCAGGGCACGGAACTAATGAAAAACTGTTTTTT. Translating it yields CASSEGPGHGTNEKLFF.

This chain connects TRBV2 to TRBJ2-7; D perhaps matches TRBD1 (6 bases). The CDR3 covers 14 residues. V lost 8 bases to trimming and J lost 0 bases, with 14 bases between them. The germline gives CDR1 SNHLY, CDR2 FYNNEI. CDR3: CASRNRDTSYEQYF. For the CDR3, the DNA is TGTGCCAGCCGAAACCGGGACACCTCCTACGAGCAGTACTTC.

This clone has only a few counts. The chain uses TRBV4-1 and TRBJ2-5; D possibly corresponds to TRBD2 (6 bases). Trimming removed 5 bases from V and 5 bases from J, with 15 bases in between. The CDR3 has 14 residues. Germline V CDR1 and CDR2: MGHRA, YSYEKL. The DNA for the CDR3 is TGCGCCAGCAGCTCCCTCTGGGGGGATGAGACCCAGTACTTC. Its protein product is CASSSLWGDETQYF.

This chain links TRBV6-6 with TRBJ1-5, with no clear D. Germline V gene lookup returns CDR1 MNHNY and CDR2 SVGAGI (reference sequence). Between the trimmed V and J ends, which lost 2 bases and 5 bases, there was a span of 4 bases. The CDR3 consists of 12 residues. The DNA of the CDR3 is TGTGCCAGCAGTTACGCAGATCAGCCCCAGCATTTT. Protein: CASSYADQPQHF.

This chain connects TRBV5-8 to TRBJ1-5, with 7 bases identical to TRBD1. This CDR3 spans 16 amino acids. Germline-derived CDR1 and CDR2 are SGHTS and YDEGEE. Unmatched junction bases numbered 6, after V lost 1 base and J lost 2 bases. The chain's CDR3 is CASSLMEGAGNQPQHF. In DNA, the CDR3 is TGTGCCAGCAGCTTGATGGAGGGGGCTGGCAATCAGCCCCAGCATTTT.

The chain employs TRBV19 and TRBJ2-7; 7 bases line up with TRBD1. This CDR3 region has 13 residues. The germline gives CDR1 LNHDA, CDR2 SQIVND (reference sequence). Trimming cost V 3 bases and J 5 bases; bases outside gene matches: 4. CDR3 amino acids: CASSMTGWDEQYF. The CDR3 region has the DNA TGTGCCAGTAGTATGACAGGGTGGGACGAGCAGTACTTC.

The chain is built from TRBV19 and TRBJ1-1; D remains unclear. From germline, CDR1 is LNHDA and CDR2 SQIVND (reference sequence). The CDR3 has 13 residues. V was shortened by 3 bases and J by 5 bases, with 10 bases between the two germline ends. CDR3 sequence (DNA): TGTGCCAGTAGTATGGGGAGTAGGACTGAAGCTTTCTTT. The encoded protein is CASSMGSRTEAFF. The variable domain in full, with the rest retrieved from reference TRBV19 and TRBJ1-1, is DGGITQSPKYLFRKEGQNVTLSCEQNLNHDAMYWYRQDPGQGLRLIYYSQIVNDFQKGDIAEGYSVSREKKESFPLTVTSAQKNPTAFYLCASSMGSRTEAFFGQGTRLTVV.